This note documents a single T cell receptor (beta chain) sequence. Its antigen is not known. Sequenced by immunoSEQ multiplex PCR; TCRdb stores in-frame clones only, minus some. Of roughly 130,000 clones listed, approximately 91% are singletons. This entry belongs to a study of cytomegalovirus exposure and HLA in healthy donors. Findings and caveats of the study: The study recorded 164 TCR beta chains that were cytomegalovirus-associated.

The CDR3 length is 15 residues. Germline V CDR1 and CDR2: KGHSH, LQKENI. V was clipped by 3 bases and J by 5 bases; unmatched bases: 7. This clonotype originated in a man aged 25-45 years in good health and CMV-seronegative. Sequenced input: PBMCs. The chain couples TRBV18 to TRBJ2-3, with 8 bases fitting TRBD1. The CDR3 is CASSPPTGVGDTQYF. For the CDR3, the DNA is TGTGCCAGCTCACCTCCGACAGGGGTTGGAGATACGCAGTATTTT.